This is a list of T cell receptor beta chains from one sample in a study of blood T cell repertoires in COVID-19. Some clones are missing from TCRdb's copy, which holds only in-frame ones; the method was immunoSEQ multiplex PCR. The profile shows 35,000 to 45,000 clones, 70% to 80% of them singletons. The source material was peripheral blood. The source is a man aged 65 to 85 with acute or convalescent COVID-19. CDR3s include the opening cysteine and the closing phenylalanine or tryptophan. The D gene is left open where the match is weak. Some rows have no size entry. The others give once, few or many, or a class for an expanded clone.

J | V | D | length | size | CDR3 | DNA
TRBJ1-5 | TRBV28 | NA | 15 | NA | CASSLYRANNQPQHF | TGTGCCAGCAGTTTGTACAGGGCTAACAATCAGCCCCAGCATTTT
TRBJ1-1 | TRBV5-1 | TRBD1 | 12 | once | CASSSPDRAAFF | TGCGCCAGCAGCTCCCCCGACAGGGCGGCTTTCTTT
TRBJ1-6 | TRBV7-2 | NA | 16 | NA | CASSNTGPSYNSPLHF | TGTGCCAGCAGCAACACAGGCCCTAGCTATAATTCACCCCTCCACTTT
TRBJ2-5 | TRBV12-3/TRBV12-4 | TRBD1 | 13 | NA | CASSSTGPETQYF | TGTGCCAGCAGTTCGACAGGGCCGGAGACCCAGTACTTC
TRBJ2-3 | TRBV10-3 | TRBD1 | 14 | once | CAISGQGSTDTQYF | TGTGCCATCAGCGGACAGGGTAGCACAGATACGCAGTATTTT
TRBJ1-5 | TRBV7-4 | TRBD1 | 16 | NA | CASSSKDRAGNQPQHF | TGTGCCAGCAGCTCAAAGGACAGGGCGGGCAATCAGCCCCAGCATTTT
TRBJ1-1 | TRBV4-1 | NA | 13 | few | CASSQKGDTEAFF | TGCGCCAGCAGCCAAAAAGGGGACACTGAAGCTTTCTTT
TRBJ1-2 | TRBV9 | NA | 13 | NA | CASKGLERDGYTF | TGTGCCAGCAAGGGGTTGGAGCGGGATGGCTACACCTTC
TRBJ1-2 | TRBV9 | NA | 15 | NA | CASSVDPGINYGYTF | TGTGCCAGCAGCGTGGATCCAGGGATCAACTATGGCTACACCTTC
TRBJ2-7 | TRBV5-1 | TRBD2 | 15 | NA | CASSFRTSGAYEQYF | TGCGCCAGCAGCTTTAGGACTAGCGGGGCTTACGAGCAGTACTTC
TRBJ1-1 | TRBV6-5 | NA | 15 | few | CASSYDRRSSTEAFF | TGTGCCAGCAGTTACGACAGGAGGTCTTCCACTGAAGCTTTCTTT
TRBJ1-5 | TRBV28 | TRBD1 | 19 | NA | CASSLYGTGGSVLNQPQHF | TGTGCCAGCAGTTTATACGGGACAGGGGGCTCGGTCCTCAATCAGCCCCAGCATTTT
TRBJ2-6 | TRBV3-1/TRBV3-2 | NA | 13 | NA | CASSSAGANVLTF | TGTGCCAGCAGTTCCGCTGGGGCCAACGTCCTGACTTTC
TRBJ2-7 | TRBV2 | NA | 14 | few | CASSENEIMYEQYF | TGTGCCAGCAGTGAAAACGAGATTATGTACGAGCAGTACTTC
TRBJ1-1 | TRBV6-5 | TRBD1 | 13 | NA | CASSPDRDTEAFF | TGTGCCAGCAGCCCCGACAGGGACACTGAAGCTTTCTTT
TRBJ2-5 | TRBV7-2 | NA | 13 | NA | CASSSTWEETQYF | TGTGCCAGCAGCTCCACCTGGGAGGAGACCCAGTACTTC